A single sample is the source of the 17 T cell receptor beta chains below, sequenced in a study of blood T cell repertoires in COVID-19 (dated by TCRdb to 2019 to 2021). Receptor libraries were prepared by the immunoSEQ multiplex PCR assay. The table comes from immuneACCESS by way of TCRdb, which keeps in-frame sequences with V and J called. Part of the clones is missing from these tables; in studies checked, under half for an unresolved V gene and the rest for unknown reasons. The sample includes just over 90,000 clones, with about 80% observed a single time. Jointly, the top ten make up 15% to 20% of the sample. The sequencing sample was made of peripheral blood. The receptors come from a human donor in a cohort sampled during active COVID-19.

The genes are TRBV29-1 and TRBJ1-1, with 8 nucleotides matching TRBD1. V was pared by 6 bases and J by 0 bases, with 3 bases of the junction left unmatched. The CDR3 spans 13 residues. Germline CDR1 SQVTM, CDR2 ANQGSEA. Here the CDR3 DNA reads TGCAGCGTCACGACAGGGGTGAACACTGAAGCTTTCTTT. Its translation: CSVTTGVNTEAFF.

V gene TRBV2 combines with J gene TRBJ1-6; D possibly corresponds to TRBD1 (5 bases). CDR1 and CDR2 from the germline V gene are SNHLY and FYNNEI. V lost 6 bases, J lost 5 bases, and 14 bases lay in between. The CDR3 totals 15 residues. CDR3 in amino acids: CASSDPRGDNSPLHF. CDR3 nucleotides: TGTGCCAGCAGCGACCCCCGGGGGGATAATTCACCCCTCCACTTT.

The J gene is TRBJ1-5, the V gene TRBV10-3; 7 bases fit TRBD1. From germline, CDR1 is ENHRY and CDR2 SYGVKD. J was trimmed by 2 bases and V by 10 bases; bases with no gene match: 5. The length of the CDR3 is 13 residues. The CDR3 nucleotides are TGTGCCACCACAGGGGTTGGCAATCAGCCCCAGCATTTT. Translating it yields CATTGVGNQPQHF.

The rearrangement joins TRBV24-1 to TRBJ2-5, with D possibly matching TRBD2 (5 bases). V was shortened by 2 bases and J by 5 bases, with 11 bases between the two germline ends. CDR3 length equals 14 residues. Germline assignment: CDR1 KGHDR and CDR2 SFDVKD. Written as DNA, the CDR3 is TGTGCCACCAGTGATTCGAGGGTTTATGAGACCCAGTACTTC. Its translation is CATSDSRVYETQYF.

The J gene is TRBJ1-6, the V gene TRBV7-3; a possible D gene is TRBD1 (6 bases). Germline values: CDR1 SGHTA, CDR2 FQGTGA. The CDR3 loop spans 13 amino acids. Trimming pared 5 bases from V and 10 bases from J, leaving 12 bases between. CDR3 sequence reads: CASSAGVGSPLHF. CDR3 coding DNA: TGTGCCAGCAGCGCAGGGGTAGGCTCACCCCTCCACTTT.

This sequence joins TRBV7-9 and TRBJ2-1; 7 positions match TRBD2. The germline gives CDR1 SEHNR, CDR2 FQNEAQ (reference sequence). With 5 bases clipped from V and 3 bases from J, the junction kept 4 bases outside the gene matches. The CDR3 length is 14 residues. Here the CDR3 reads CASSPGGSYNEQFF. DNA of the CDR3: TGTGCCAGCAGCCCAGGCGGGAGCTACAATGAGCAGTTCTTC.

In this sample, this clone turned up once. CDR3 in amino acids: CASSSRRTASSPLHF. The CDR3, as DNA: TGTGCCAGCAGCTCCCGCCGGACAGCGAGTTCACCCCTCCACTTT. The rearrangement uses TRBV5-6 and TRBJ1-6, with D possibly matching TRBD1 (6 bases). CDR1 and CDR2 (germline): SGHDT, YYEEEE. This CDR3 has 15 residues. V lost 3 bases and J 9 bases, leaving 16 bases between the germline ends.

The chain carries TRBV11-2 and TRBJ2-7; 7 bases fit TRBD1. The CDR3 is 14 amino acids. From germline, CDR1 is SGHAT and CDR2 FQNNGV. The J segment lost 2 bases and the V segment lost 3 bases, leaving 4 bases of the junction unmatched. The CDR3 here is CASSLGQRPYEQYF. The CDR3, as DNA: TGTGCCAGCAGCTTGGGACAGCGACCCTACGAGCAGTACTTC.

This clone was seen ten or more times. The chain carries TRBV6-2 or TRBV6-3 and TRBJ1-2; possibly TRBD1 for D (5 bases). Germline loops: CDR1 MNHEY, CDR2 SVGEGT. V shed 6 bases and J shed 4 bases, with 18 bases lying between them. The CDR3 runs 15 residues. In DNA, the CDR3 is TGTGCCAGCAGCCCTGACGGGACTCGTACCTATGGCTACACCTTC. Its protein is CASSPDGTRTYGYTF.

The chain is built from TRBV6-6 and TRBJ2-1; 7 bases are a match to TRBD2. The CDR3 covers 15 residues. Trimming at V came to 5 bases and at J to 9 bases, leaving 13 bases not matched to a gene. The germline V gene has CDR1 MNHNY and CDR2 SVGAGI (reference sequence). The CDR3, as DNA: TGTGCCAGCAGTCCCCGGGGAGGGGAAGGTAGTGAGCAGTTCTTC. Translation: CASSPRGGEGSEQFF.

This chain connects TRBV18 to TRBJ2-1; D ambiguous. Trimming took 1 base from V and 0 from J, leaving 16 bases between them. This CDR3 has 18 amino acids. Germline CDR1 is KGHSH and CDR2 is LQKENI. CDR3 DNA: TGTGCCAGCTCACCACACGAGGTCAGATCTAGCTCCTACAATGAGCAGTTCTTC. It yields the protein CASSPHEVRSSSYNEQFF.

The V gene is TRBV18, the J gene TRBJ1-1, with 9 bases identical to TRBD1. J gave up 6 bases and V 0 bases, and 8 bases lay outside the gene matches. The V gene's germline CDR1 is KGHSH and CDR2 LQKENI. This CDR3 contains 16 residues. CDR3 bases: TGTGCCAGCTCACCACCGGACGGACAGGGGTACCCTGAAGCTTTCTTT. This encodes CASSPPDGQGYPEAFF.

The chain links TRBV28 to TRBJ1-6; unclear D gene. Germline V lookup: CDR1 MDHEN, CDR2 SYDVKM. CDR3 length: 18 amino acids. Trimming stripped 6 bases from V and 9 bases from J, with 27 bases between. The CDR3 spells CASSLPLVPSRGTSPLHF. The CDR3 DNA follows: TGTGCCAGCAGCCTTCCGCTAGTGCCTTCCCGCGGTACTTCACCCCTCCACTTT.

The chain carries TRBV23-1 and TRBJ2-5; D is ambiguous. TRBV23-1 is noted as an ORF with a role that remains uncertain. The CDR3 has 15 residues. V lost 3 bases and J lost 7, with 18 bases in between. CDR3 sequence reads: CASSQPKRGERTQYF. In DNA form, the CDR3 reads TGCGCCAGCAGTCAGCCCAAGAGAGGAGAGAGGACCCAGTACTTC.

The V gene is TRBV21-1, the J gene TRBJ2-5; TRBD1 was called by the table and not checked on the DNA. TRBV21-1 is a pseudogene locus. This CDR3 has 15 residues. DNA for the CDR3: TGTGCCAGCAGCATAAGGGACAGGGATAGGGAGACCCAGTACTTC. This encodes CASSIRDRDRETQYF.

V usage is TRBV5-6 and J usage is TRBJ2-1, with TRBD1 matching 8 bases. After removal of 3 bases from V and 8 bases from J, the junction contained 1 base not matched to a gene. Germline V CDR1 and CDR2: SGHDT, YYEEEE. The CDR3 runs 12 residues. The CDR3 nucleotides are TGTGCCAGCAGCTCAGGGGGCGATGAGCAGTTCTTC. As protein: CASSSGGDEQFF. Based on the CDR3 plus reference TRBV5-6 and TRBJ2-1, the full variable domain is DAGVTQSPTHLIKTRGQQVTLRCSPKSGHDTVSWYQQALGQGPQFIFQYYEEEERQRGNFPDRFSGHQFPNYSSELNVNALLLGDSALYLCASSSGGDEQFFGPGTRLTVL.

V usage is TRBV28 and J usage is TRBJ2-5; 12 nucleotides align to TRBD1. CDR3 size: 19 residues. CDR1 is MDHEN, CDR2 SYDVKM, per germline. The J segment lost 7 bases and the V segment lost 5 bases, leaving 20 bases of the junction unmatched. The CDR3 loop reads CASSLGQGATGLRVRTQYF. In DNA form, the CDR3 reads TGTGCCAGCAGTCTGGGACAGGGGGCGACGGGTCTGCGGGTACGGACCCAGTACTTC.